These T cell receptor beta chains were read from a single sample in a study of regulatory T cells in long-lasting Graves disease. MiXCR was run by TCRdb on the multiplex PCR reads, yielding one entry per CDR3 protein. The repertoire holds under 400,000 distinct CDR3 sequences, with about a sixth as singletons. These data also formed part of another study, on T cells in Graves' hyperthyroidism and ophthalmopathy.

Sequences were derived from peripheral blood mononuclear cells (PBMCs), sampled at new diagnosis, from a patient treated with antithyroid drugs. The receptors shown here come from a man aged 40-49 years with Graves disease. Both conserved end residues are trimmed from each CDR3. D genes are given only for firm matches.

TRBV30	TRBJ2-3	.	AWSYPLGRGLPRTDTQY
TRBV3-1	TRBJ1-1	.	ASSQHGAGSTRTEAF
TRBV5-1	TRBJ2-3	TRBD2	ASSTWTSGGTDTQY
TRBV5-1	TRBJ2-7	.	ASSLDPGVYEQY
TRBV29-1	TRBJ1-2	TRBD1	SVRTGHGYT
TRBV28	TRBJ1-5	.	ASSPRVSNQPQH
TRBV2	TRBJ2-7	TRBD1	ASSGQGAYEQY
TRBV7-9	TRBJ2-7	.	ASSLGTALGEQY
TRBV7-2	TRBJ2-7	.	ASSLVPGDYEQY
TRBV5-1	TRBJ1-2	.	ASSIQDANYGYT
TRBV29-1	TRBJ2-1	TRBD1	SVLDRGINEQF
TRBV24-1	TRBJ2-6	.	ATLSGANVLT
TRBV11-2	TRBJ1-3	TRBD1	ASSHYSHRGGNTIY
TRBV5-6	TRBJ2-1	.	ASSLVVSHEQF
TRBV20-1	TRBJ1-2	.	SAHFPGRSYGYT
TRBV6-4	TRBJ2-5	.	ASRRQGFQETQY
TRBV18	TRBJ2-1	.	ASSQGTEQF
TRBV20-1	TRBJ2-3	TRBD2	SAESGLAGTDTQY
TRBV2	TRBJ2-2	.	ASSVLGGPPGELF
TRBV5-1	TRBJ1-4	.	ASSPQGMREKLF